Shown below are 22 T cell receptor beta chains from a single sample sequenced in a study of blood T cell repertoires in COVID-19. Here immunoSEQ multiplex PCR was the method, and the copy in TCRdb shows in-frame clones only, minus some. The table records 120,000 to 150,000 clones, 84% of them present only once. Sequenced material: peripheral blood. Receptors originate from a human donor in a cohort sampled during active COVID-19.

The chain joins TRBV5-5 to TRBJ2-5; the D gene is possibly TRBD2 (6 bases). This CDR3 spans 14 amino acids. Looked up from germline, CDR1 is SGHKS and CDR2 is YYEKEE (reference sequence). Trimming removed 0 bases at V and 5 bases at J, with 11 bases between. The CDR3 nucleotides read TGTGCCAGCAGCTTGGCGGGGGACCGGGAGACCCAGTACTTC. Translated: CASSLAGDRETQYF. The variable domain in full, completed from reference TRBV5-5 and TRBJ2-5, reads DAGVTQSPTHLIKTRGQQVTLRCSPISGHKSVSWYQQVLGQGPQFIFQYYEKEERGRGNFPDRFSARQFPNYSSELNVNALLLGDSALYLCASSLAGDRETQYFGPGTRLLVL.

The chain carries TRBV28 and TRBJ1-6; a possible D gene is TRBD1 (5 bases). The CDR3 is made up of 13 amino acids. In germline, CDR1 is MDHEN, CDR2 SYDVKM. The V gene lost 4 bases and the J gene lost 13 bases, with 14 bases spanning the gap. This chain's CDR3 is CASSSDTQSPLHF. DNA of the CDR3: TGTGCCAGCAGTTCGGACACGCAATCCCCCCTCCACTTT.

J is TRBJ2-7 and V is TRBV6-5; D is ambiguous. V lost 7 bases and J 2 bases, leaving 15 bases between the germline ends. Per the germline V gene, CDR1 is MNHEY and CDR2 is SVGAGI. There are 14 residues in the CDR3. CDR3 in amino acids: CASKLTQTPYEQYF. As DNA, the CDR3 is TGTGCCAGCAAGTTAACCCAAACTCCCTACGAGCAGTACTTC.

CDR3 sequence (DNA): TGTGCCAGCAGGCACACAGGGGAGGAACTGTTTTTT. Encoded protein: CASRHTGEELFF. The rearrangement joins TRBV6-5 to TRBJ1-4; TRBD1 aligns across 7 bases. The germline CDR1 and CDR2 sequences are MNHEY and SVGAGI. There are 12 residues in the CDR3. V shed 6 bases, J shed 12 bases, and the junction held 7 bases outside the gene matches.

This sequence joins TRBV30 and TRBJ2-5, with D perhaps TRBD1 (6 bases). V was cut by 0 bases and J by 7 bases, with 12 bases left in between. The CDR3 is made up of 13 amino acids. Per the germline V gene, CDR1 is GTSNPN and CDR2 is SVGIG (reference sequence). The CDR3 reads CAWSVQGPGTQYF. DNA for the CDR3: TGTGCCTGGAGTGTACAGGGACCCGGGACCCAGTACTTC.

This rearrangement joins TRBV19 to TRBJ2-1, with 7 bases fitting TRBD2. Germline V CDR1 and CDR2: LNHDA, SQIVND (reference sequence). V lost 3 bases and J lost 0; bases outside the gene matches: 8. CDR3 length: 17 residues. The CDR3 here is CASSMGRASSSYNEQFF. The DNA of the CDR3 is TGTGCCAGTAGTATGGGGAGGGCCTCCAGCTCCTACAATGAGCAGTTCTTC.

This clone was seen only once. The CDR3 spells CASSQDLPGGFEQYF. The CDR3 DNA is TGCGCCAGCAGCCAAGATCTGCCAGGGGGGTTCGAGCAGTACTTC. V usage is TRBV4-3 and J usage is TRBJ2-7; D may be TRBD1 (7 bases). In germline, CDR1 is LGHNA, CDR2 YSLEER. CDR3 length: 15 residues. Trimming removed 0 bases from V and 6 bases from J, with 15 bases in between.

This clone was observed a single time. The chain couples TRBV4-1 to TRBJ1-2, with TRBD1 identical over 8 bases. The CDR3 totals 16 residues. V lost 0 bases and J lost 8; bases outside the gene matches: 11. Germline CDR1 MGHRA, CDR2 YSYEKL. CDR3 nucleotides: TGCGCCAGCAGCCAAGATCGTGCGACAGGGGCGCTAGGCTACACCTTC. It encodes CASSQDRATGALGYTF.

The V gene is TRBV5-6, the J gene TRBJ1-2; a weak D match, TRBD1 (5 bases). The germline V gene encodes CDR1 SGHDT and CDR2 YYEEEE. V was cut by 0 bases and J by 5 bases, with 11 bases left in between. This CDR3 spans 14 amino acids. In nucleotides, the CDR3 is TGTGCCAGCAGCTTGGTTGTTAGGGGTTATGGCTACACCTTC. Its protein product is CASSLVVRGYGYTF.

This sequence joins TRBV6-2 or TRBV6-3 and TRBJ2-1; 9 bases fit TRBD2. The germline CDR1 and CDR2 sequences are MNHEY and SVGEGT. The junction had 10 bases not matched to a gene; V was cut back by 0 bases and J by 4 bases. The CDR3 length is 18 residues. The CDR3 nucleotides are TGTGCCAGCAGTTACTCCCTAGCGGGGTCCCCCCAATACAATGAGCAGTTCTTC. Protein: CASSYSLAGSPQYNEQFF.

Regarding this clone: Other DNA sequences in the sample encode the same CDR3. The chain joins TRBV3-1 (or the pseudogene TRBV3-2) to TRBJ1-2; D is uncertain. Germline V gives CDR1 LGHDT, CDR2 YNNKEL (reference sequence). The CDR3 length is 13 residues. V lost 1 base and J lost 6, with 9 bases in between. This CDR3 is CASSQGRGNGYTF. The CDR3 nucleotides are TGTGCCAGCAGCCAAGGACGAGGGAATGGCTACACCTTC.

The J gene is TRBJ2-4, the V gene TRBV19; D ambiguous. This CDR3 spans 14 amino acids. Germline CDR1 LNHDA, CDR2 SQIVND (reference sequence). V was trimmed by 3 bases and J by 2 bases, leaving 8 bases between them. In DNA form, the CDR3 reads TGTGCCAGTAGTATTTCCGAGACCAAAAACATTCAGTACTTC. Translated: CASSISETKNIQYF.

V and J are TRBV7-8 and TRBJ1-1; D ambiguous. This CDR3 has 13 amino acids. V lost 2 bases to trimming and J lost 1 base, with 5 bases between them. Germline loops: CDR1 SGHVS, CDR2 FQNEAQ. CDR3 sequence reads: CASSLLSNTEAFF. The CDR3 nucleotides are TGTGCCAGCAGCTTACTGTCGAACACTGAAGCTTTCTTT.

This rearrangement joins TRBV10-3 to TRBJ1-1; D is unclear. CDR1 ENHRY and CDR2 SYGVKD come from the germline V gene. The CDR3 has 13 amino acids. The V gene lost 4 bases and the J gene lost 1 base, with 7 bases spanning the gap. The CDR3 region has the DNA TGTGCCATCAGTGGGAGGAGGAACACTGAAGCTTTCTTT. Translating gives CAISGRRNTEAFF.

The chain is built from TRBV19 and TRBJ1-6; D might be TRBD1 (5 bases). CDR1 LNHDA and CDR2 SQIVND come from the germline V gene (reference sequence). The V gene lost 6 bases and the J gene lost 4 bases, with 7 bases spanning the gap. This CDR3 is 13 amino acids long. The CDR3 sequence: CASRGGYNSPLHF. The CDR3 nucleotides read TGTGCCAGTAGGGGGGGATATAATTCACCCCTCCACTTT.

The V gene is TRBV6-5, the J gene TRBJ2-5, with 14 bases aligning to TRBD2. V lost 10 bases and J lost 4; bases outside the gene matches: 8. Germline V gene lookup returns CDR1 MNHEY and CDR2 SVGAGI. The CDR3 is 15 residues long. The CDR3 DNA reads TGTGCCACCTCAACCGGGACTAGCGGGGGAGAGACCCAGTACTTC. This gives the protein CATSTGTSGGETQYF.

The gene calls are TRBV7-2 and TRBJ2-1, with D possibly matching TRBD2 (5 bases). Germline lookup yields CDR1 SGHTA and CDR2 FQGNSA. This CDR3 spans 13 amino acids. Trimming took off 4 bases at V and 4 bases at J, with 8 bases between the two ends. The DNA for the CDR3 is TGTGCCAGCAGCTGGACGGGATACAATGAGCAGTTCTTC. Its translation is CASSWTGYNEQFF.

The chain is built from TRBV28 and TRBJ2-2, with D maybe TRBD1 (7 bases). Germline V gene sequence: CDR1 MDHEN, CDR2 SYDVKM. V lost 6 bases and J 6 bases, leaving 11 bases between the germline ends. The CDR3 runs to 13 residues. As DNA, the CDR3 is TGTGCCAGCAGGACAGGGAGGCCCGGGGAGCTGTTTTTT. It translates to CASRTGRPGELFF.

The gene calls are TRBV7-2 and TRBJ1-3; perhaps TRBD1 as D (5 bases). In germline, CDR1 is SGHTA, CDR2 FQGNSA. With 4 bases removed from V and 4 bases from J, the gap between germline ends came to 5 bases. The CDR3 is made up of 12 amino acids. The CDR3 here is CASSSGGNTIYF. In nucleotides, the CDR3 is TGTGCCAGCAGCTCAGGGGGAAACACCATATATTTT.

The CDR3 region is CASAPPGQGFHEQYF. CDR3 coding DNA: TGCGCCAGCGCGCCGCCGGGACAGGGCTTCCACGAGCAGTACTTC. The genes are TRBV5-1 and TRBJ2-7; 9 bases align to TRBD1. Per germline, CDR1 SGHRS and CDR2 YFSETQ. The CDR3 length is 15 residues. V lost 7 bases and J lost 5; bases outside the gene matches: 13.

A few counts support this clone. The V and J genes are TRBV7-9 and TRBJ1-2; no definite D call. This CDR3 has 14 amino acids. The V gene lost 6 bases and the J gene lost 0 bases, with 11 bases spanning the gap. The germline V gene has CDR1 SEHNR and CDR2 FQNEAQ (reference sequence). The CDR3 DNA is TGTGCCAGCAGGCCAGGTTATACTAACTATGGCTACACCTTC. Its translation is CASRPGYTNYGYTF.

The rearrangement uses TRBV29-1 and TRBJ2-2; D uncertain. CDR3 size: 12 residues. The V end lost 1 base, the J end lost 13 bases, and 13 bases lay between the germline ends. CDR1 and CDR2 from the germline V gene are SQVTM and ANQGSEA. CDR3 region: CSVEAHGTGLFF. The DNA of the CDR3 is TGCAGCGTTGAAGCACACGGAACGGGGCTGTTTTTT.